Below are 24 T cell receptor beta chains sequenced from a single sample in a study of neurological immune-mediated disorders. TCRdb ran MiXCR on the 5' RACE reads and lists one entry per CDR3 protein. The sample consists of roughly 40,000 distinct CDR3 sequences, roughly 2.5% of them appearing once. The specimen sequenced was PBMCs. The receptor set was obtained from a middle-aged man with multiple sclerosis.

This clonotype occurred many times. The gene calls are TRBV29-1 and TRBJ2-1; D may correspond to TRBD1 or TRBD2 (5 bases each). Germline V lookup: CDR1 SQVTM, CDR2 ANQGSEA. Trimming cost V 3 bases and J 12 bases, with 21 bases left between them. This CDR3 contains 14 residues. The CDR3 nucleotides are TGCAGCGTTGATCCCCGACAGTCAGGTGGGGGGCAGTTCTTC. Amino acids: CSVDPRQSGGGQFF.

This clonotype has at least ten counts. V is TRBV5-1 and J is TRBJ2-2; TRBD1 or TRBD2 may be the D gene (6 bases each). Trimming took 4 bases from V and 6 from J, leaving 16 bases between them. This CDR3 is 15 amino acids long. The V gene's germline CDR1 is SGHRS and CDR2 YFSETQ. The CDR3 region is CASSPTGGQAGELFF. CDR3 coding DNA: TGCGCCAGCAGCCCGACCGGGGGCCAGGCCGGGGAGCTGTTTTTT. Variable domain in full (rest from reference TRBV5-1 and TRBJ2-2): KAGVTQTPRYLIKTRGQQVTLSCSPISGHRSVSWYQQTPGQGLQFLFEYFSETQRNKGNFPGRFSGRQFSNSRSEMNVSTLELGDSALYLCASSPTGGQAGELFFGEGSRLTVL.

This clonotype was picked up many times. The chain employs TRBV5-5 and TRBJ2-1; the D gene is possibly TRBD1 (5 bases). V was trimmed by 0 bases and J by 0 bases, leaving 7 bases between them. The CDR3 loop spans 15 amino acids. From germline, CDR1 is SGHKS and CDR2 YYEKEE (reference sequence). The CDR3 bases are TGTGCCAGCAGCTTGGGACAGAGCTCCTACAATGAGCAGTTCTTC. The encoded protein is CASSLGQSSYNEQFF.

In this sample, this clonotype turned up many times. This chain uses TRBV5-1 with TRBJ1-1, with 7 bases aligning to TRBD1. V shed 1 base and J 5 bases; nucleotides not matched to a gene: 8. The CDR3 is 15 amino acids. Germline CDR1 is SGHRS and CDR2 is YFSETQ. The CDR3 region has the DNA TGCGCCAGCAGCTTGAGGGGGGACAGAGGGACTGAAGCTTTCTTT. Its translation is CASSLRGDRGTEAFF. Combining the CDR3 with reference TRBV5-1 and TRBJ1-1 gives the whole variable domain KAGVTQTPRYLIKTRGQQVTLSCSPISGHRSVSWYQQTPGQGLQFLFEYFSETQRNKGNFPGRFSGRQFSNSRSEMNVSTLELGDSALYLCASSLRGDRGTEAFFGQGTRLTVV.

This clonotype was observed a handful of times. The rearrangement joins TRBV11-2 to TRBJ2-7, with D possibly matching TRBD2 (7 bases). Trimming left V 5 bases short and J 7 bases short, with 18 bases between. The CDR3 is made up of 14 amino acids. The germline V gene encodes CDR1 SGHAT and CDR2 FQNNGV. The CDR3: CASSPQGGAQEQYF. Written as DNA, the CDR3 is TGTGCCAGCAGCCCTCAAGGGGGGGCCCAAGAGCAGTACTTC.

This clonotype has more than one count but fewer than ten. A read error is possible here, since a much larger clone lies one base away. The rearrangement joins TRBV29-1 to TRBJ2-1, with TRBD2 identical over 10 bases. V lost 5 bases, J lost 1 base, and 5 bases stayed unmatched. This CDR3 is built from 15 residues. Germline V lookup: CDR1 SQVTM, CDR2 ANQGSEA. This chain's CDR3 is CSVRSSGRSYNEQFF. As DNA, the CDR3 is TGCAGCGTTAGGTCTAGCGGGAGATCCTACAATGAGCAGTTCTTC.

This clonotype was observed many times. The chain recombines TRBV5-1 with TRBJ1-2, with D tentatively TRBD1 (6 bases). The CDR3 runs 13 residues. Germline V lookup: CDR1 SGHRS, CDR2 YFSETQ. Trimming removed 2 bases at V and 8 bases at J, with 13 bases between. CDR3 sequence reads: CASSFPGVDGYTF. CDR3 in DNA: TGCGCCAGCAGCTTCCCAGGGGTTGACGGCTACACCTTC. The complete variable domain, with remaining parts taken from reference TRBV5-1 and TRBJ1-2, reads KAGVTQTPRYLIKTRGQQVTLSCSPISGHRSVSWYQQTPGQGLQFLFEYFSETQRNKGNFPGRFSGRQFSNSRSEMNVSTLELGDSALYLCASSFPGVDGYTFGSGTRLTVV.

This clonotype was counted ten times or more. This chain connects TRBV7-8 to TRBJ1-5; D is undetermined. Trimming stripped 3 bases from V and 4 bases from J, with 16 bases between. Looked up from germline, CDR1 is SGHVS and CDR2 is FQNEAQ. The CDR3 consists of 16 residues. CDR3 sequence: CASSLGLELRNQPQHF. The CDR3 DNA sequence: TGTGCCAGCAGCTTGGGTCTGGAACTTCGAAATCAGCCCCAGCATTTT.

This clonotype was seen ten or more times. This rearrangement joins TRBV5-1 to TRBJ2-2, with D hard to call. CDR1 is SGHRS and CDR2 is YFSETQ in the germline V gene. The CDR3 is made up of 13 amino acids. V lost 1 base and J 5 bases, leaving 6 bases between the germline ends. The CDR3 DNA follows: TGCGCCAGCAGCTTGTCCGGAACCGGGGAGCTGTTTTTT. The encoded protein is CASSLSGTGELFF.

In its sample, this clonotype was seen many times. V is TRBV19 and J is TRBJ1-3, with TRBD1 as a possible D gene (5 bases). Looked up from germline, CDR1 is LNHDA and CDR2 is SQIVND (reference sequence). The germline V and J ends were trimmed by 11 bases and 4 bases, with 15 bases remaining between them. CDR3 length: 13 residues. The CDR3 sequence: CASGGLAGNTIYF. In DNA, the CDR3 is TGTGCCTCGGGGGGTCTTGCCGGAAACACCATATATTTT.

As concerns this clonotype: Being one base from a much bigger clone, this may be a read error. The V and J genes are TRBV24-1 and TRBJ2-1; 9 positions agree with TRBD1. This CDR3 region has 17 residues. The V gene's germline CDR1 is KGHDR and CDR2 SFDVKD. For the CDR3, the DNA is TGTTCCACCAGTGATAGTACCGGGACAGGGTATCACAATGAGCAGTTCTTC. Its translation is CSTSDSTGTGYHNEQFF.

Details on this clonotype: One base away lies a much larger clone, so this may be a sequencing read error. This sequence joins TRBV20-1 and TRBJ2-5; the D is unclear. Germline lookup yields CDR1 DFQATT and CDR2 SNEGSKA (reference sequence). V lost 3 bases, J lost 5 bases, and 10 bases lay in between. The CDR3 contains 12 residues. The CDR3 coding sequence is TGCAGTGCTAGGCTTCCATCGGAGACCCAGTACTTC. As protein: CSARLPSETQYF.

This clonotype turned up a few times. One base away lies a much larger clone, so this may be a sequencing read error. The chain employs TRBV9 and TRBJ2-7; tentatively, D is TRBD2 (6 bases). The V gene lost 4 bases and the J gene lost 7 bases, with 12 bases spanning the gap. This CDR3 region has 12 residues. Germline CDR1 is SGDLS and CDR2 is YYNGEE. Written as DNA, the CDR3 is TGTGCCAGCAGCATCGCGGGGAGGGAGCAGTACTTC. It yields the protein CASSIAGREQYF.

This clonotype was observed many times. This chain joins TRBV12-3 or TRBV12-4 and TRBJ2-1, with D possibly called TRBD1 or TRBD2 (5 bases each). The V end lost 4 bases, the J end lost 12 bases, and 19 bases lay between the germline ends. The CDR3 consists of 14 residues. In DNA, the CDR3 is TGTGCCAGCAGTTCGGGGCCCCGGACTTTTGCGCAGTTCTTC. This sequence encodes CASSSGPRTFAQFF.

The sample holds many counts of this clonotype. The rearrangement uses TRBV5-1 and TRBJ1-2; D perhaps matches TRBD1 (6 bases). CDR3 length: 11 amino acids. The V gene's germline CDR1 is SGHRS and CDR2 YFSETQ. The ends were cut back, 4 bases at V and 8 bases at J, with 9 bases in the middle. The CDR3 region is CASSHGTGYTF. For the CDR3, the DNA is TGCGCCAGCAGCCATGGGACAGGCTACACCTTC.

Ten or more counts support this clonotype. J is TRBJ2-2 and V is TRBV6-2 or TRBV6-3, with D possibly matching TRBD2 (6 bases). Trimming removed 4 bases at V and 1 base at J, with 7 bases between. The CDR3 is 14 amino acids. Germline-derived CDR1 and CDR2 are MNHEY and SVGEGT. In DNA, the CDR3 is TGTGCCAGCAGTTTGGGGGGGAACACCGGGGAGCTGTTTTTT. The encoded protein is CASSLGGNTGELFF.

This clonotype was counted at least ten times. The chain links TRBV5-1 to TRBJ1-1, with TRBD1 as a possible D gene (6 bases). CDR3 length: 14 amino acids. Trimming shortened V by 4 bases and J by 1 base, and 11 bases separated the two germline ends. Germline CDR1 is SGHRS and CDR2 is YFSETQ. CDR3 amino acids: CASSDQGGNTEAFF. The CDR3 bases are TGCGCCAGCAGCGATCAAGGGGGGAACACTGAAGCTTTCTTT.

As to this clonotype: The conserved phenylalanine or tryptophan normally closing the CDR3 is absent here, so this likely arose from a read error. The V call is TRBV27, the J call TRBJ2-6, with D perhaps matching TRBD1 (6 bases). Trimming removed 7 bases from V and 0 bases from J, with 16 bases in between. CDR1 is MNHEY and CDR2 is SMNVEV in the germline V gene (reference sequence). The CDR3 covers 17 residues. The CDR3 loop is CASTSGTPDSGANVLTN. In DNA, the CDR3 is TGTGCCAGCACTTCAGGGACACCCGACTCTGGGGCCAACGTCCTGACTAAC.

The sample holds many counts of this clonotype. The chain links TRBV5-1 to TRBJ1-1; a possible D gene is TRBD1 (6 bases). The CDR3 is 15 residues long. Germline V gene lookup returns CDR1 SGHRS and CDR2 YFSETQ. With 4 bases removed from V and 2 bases from J, the gap between germline ends came to 15 bases. CDR3 sequence (DNA): TGCGCCAGCAGCACTATTACAGGGACCAACACTGAAGCTTTCTTT. Translating it yields CASSTITGTNTEAFF.

The sample holds a few counts of this clonotype. At one boundary the junction diverges from the germline segment, which might be a read error. The chain joins TRBV11-2 to TRBJ1-6; 7 bases line up with TRBD1. This CDR3 is built from 15 residues. The germline V gene has CDR1 SGHAT and CDR2 FQNNGV. In DNA, the CDR3 is TGTGCCAGCAGCTGGGGACAGCCGAGGGATTCACCCCTCAACTTT. It is translated as CASSWGQPRDSPLNF.

This clonotype came up many times. V is TRBV6-2 or TRBV6-3 and J is TRBJ1-1; 8 bases line up with TRBD1. Germline V gene sequence: CDR1 MNHEY, CDR2 SVGEGT. This CDR3 is built from 16 residues. V lost 6 bases and J lost 4; bases outside the gene matches: 13. CDR3 in amino acids: CASRGDRLPIRTEAFF. CDR3 nucleotides: TGTGCCAGCAGGGGGGACAGGCTCCCTATCCGCACTGAAGCTTTCTTT.

This clonotype was recorded many times. At one end the junction does not follow the germline gene, possibly because of a read error. The rearrangement joins TRBV5-1 to TRBJ1-5; D gene unclear. This CDR3 is built from 13 residues. Germline CDR1 reads SGHRS; CDR2 reads YFSETQ. CDR3 loop: CASSRDSNQPQNF. The CDR3, as DNA: TGCGCCAGCAGCCGCGATAGCAATCAGCCCCAGAATTTT.

This clonotype came up many times. The chain uses TRBV20-1 and TRBJ1-1; maybe TRBD1 (6 bases). Trimming took 6 bases from V and 10 from J, leaving 21 bases between them. The germline gives CDR1 DFQATT, CDR2 SNEGSKA (reference sequence). CDR3 length equals 13 residues. The CDR3 is CSARHPGVLGAFF. DNA for the CDR3: TGCAGTGCGCGGCACCCAGGGGTCTTGGGAGCTTTCTTT.

This clonotype came up many times. The chain couples TRBV3-1 to TRBJ1-6; no definite D call. The CDR3 consists of 16 residues. Germline lookup yields CDR1 LGHDT and CDR2 YNNKEL (reference sequence). Deletions cut 1 base from V and 6 bases from J, with 13 bases between. The CDR3 DNA reads TGTGCCAGCAGCCAAGTGCGGCGGACGCTTAATTCACCCCTCCACTTT. This gives the protein CASSQVRRTLNSPLHF.